This T cell receptor (beta chain) emerged from a study of blood T cell repertoires in COVID-19. Background on the study: Acute-phase and convalescent COVID-19 samples originated in the United States, Italy and Spain. T cells, B-cell-depleted T cells, or PBMCs supplied cDNA or gDNA.

In the original processing: Reference gene primer amplification yielded estimated nucleated cell counts. Repertoires were generated with immunoSEQ multiplex PCR, while TCRdb's copy carries only in-frame clones and drops some. Clonal size and the V and J genes are those of that table, whereas D and trimming came from the DNA. Found here are fewer than 350,000 clones, about nine tenths of them singletons; the top ten hold approximately 6.8%. CDR1 and CDR2 (germline): GTSNPN, SVGIG (reference sequence). The ends were cut back, 3 bases at V and 7 bases at J, with 21 bases in the middle. This CDR3 is 15 amino acids long.

This TCR derives from a woman aged 25 to 39 with COVID-19, enrolled during active disease. The J gene is TRBJ2-5, the V gene TRBV30, with a tentative D call TRBD2 (6 bases). The material sequenced was peripheral blood. The CDR3 spells CAWSAGPPPVRTQYF. The DNA for the CDR3 is TGTGCCTGGAGCGCGGGACCCCCCCCTGTTAGGACCCAGTACTTC.